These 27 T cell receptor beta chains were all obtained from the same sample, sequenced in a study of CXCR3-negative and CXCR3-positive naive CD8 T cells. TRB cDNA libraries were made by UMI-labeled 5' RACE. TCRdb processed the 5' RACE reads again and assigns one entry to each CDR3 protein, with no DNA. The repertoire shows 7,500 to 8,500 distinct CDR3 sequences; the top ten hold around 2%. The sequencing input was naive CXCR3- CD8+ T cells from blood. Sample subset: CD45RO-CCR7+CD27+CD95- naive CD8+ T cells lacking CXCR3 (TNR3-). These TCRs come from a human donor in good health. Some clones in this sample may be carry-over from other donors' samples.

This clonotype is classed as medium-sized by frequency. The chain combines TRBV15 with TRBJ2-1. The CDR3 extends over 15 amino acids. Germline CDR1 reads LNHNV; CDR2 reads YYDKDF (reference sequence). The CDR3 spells CATSRDSLVTNEQFF.

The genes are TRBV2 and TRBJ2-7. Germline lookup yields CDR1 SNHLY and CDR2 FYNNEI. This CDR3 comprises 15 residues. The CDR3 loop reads CASSEAYFGIGEQYF.

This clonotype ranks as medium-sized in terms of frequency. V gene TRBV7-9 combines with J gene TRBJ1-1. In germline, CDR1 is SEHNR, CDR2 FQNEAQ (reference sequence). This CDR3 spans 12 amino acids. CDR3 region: CASSFAGTEAFF.

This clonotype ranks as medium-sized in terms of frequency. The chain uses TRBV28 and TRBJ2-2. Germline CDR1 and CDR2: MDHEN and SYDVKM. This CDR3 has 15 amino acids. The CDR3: CASTPGGANTGELFF. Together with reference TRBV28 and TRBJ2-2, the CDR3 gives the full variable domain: DVKVTQSSRYLVKRTGEKVFLECVQDMDHENMFWYRQDPGLGLRLIYFSYDVKMKEKGDIPEGYSVSREKKERFSLILESASTNQTSMYLCASTPGGANTGELFFGEGSRLTVL.

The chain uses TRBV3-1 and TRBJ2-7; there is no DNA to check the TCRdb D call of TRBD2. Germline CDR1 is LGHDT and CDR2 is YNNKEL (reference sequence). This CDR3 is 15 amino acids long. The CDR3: CASSQSGTSNYEQYF.

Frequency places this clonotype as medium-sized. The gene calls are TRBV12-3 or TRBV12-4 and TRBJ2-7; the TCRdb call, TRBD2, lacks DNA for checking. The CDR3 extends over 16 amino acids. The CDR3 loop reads CASSPRTSGRTLEQYF.

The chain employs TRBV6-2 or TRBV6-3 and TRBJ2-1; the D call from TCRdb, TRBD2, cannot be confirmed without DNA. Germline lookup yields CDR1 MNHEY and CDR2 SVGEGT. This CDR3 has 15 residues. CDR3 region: CASSPLGGSYNEQFF.

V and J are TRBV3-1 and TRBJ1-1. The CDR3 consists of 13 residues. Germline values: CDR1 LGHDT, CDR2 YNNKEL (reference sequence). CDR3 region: CASSQSLNTEAFF.

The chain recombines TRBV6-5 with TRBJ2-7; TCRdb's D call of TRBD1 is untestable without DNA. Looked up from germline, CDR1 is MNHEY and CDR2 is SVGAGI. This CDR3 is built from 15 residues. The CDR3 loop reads CASSYSRTYSYEQYF.

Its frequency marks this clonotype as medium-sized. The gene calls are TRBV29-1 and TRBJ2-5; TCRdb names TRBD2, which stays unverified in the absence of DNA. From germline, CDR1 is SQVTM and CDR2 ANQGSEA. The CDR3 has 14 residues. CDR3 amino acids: CSVGLAGAQETQYF.

This CDR3 reads CASSLAWTEENIQYF. This sequence joins TRBV7-9 and TRBJ2-4; TCRdb's assignment of TRBD1 cannot be checked, as there is no DNA. Germline CDR1 is SEHNR and CDR2 is FQNEAQ (reference sequence). The CDR3 extends over 15 amino acids.

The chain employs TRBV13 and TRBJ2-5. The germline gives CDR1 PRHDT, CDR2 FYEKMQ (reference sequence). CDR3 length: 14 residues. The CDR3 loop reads CASSLAELQETQYF.

This CDR3 is CALQPRGHEQYF. The V gene is TRBV2, the J gene TRBJ2-7; with no DNA, the TCRdb D assignment of TRBD1 cannot be verified. Germline assignment: CDR1 SNHLY and CDR2 FYNNEI. The length of the CDR3 is 12 residues.

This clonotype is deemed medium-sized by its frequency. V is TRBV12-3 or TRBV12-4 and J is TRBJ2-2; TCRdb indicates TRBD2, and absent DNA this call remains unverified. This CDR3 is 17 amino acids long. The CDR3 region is CASSLRVAGEFSGELFF.

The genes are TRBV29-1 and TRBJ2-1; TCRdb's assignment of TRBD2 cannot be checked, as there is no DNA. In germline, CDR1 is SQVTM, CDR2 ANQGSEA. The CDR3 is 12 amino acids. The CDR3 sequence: CSADPGGREQFF.

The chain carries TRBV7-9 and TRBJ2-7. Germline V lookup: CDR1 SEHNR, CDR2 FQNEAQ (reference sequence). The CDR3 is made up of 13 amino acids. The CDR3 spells CASSLEVHYEQYF.

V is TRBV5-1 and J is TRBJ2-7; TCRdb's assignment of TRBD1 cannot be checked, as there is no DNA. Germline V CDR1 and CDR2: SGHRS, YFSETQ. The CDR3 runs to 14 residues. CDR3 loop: CASSLVDRSHEQYF.

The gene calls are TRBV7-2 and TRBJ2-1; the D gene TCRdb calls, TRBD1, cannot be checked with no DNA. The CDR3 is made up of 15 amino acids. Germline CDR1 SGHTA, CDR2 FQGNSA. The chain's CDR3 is CASSLARVSYNEQFF.

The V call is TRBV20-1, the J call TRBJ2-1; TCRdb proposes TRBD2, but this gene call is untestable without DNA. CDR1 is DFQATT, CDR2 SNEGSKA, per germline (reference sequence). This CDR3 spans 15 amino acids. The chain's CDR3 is CRCRNLAGDYNEQFF.

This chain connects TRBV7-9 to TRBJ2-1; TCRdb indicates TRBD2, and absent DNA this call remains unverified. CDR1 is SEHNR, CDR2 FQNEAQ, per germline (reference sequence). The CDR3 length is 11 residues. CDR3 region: CASSLSPEQFF.

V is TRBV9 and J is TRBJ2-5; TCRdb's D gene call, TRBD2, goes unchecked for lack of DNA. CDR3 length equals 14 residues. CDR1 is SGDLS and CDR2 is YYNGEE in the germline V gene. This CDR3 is CASSDVPSEETQYF.

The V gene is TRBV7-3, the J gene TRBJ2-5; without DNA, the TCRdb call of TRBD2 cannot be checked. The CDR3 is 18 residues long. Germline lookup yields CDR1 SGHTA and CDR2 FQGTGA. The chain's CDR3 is CASSTGTSGGWYQETQYF.

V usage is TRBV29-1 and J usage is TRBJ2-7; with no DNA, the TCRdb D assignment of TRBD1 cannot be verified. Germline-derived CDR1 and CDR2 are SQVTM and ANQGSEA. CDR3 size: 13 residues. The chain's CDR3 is CSVETGESYEQYF.

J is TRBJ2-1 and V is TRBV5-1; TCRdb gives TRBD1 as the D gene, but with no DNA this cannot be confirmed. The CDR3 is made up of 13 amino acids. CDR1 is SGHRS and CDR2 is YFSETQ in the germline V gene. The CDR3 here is CASSGQGYNEQFF.

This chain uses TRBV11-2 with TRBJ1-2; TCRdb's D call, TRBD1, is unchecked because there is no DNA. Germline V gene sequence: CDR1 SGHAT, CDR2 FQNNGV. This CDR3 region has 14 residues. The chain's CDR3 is CASSPGQGNYGYTF.

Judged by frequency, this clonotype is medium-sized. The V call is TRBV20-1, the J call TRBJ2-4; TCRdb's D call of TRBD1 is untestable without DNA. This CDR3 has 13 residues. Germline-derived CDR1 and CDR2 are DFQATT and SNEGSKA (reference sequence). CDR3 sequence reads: CSARDGGGNIQYF.

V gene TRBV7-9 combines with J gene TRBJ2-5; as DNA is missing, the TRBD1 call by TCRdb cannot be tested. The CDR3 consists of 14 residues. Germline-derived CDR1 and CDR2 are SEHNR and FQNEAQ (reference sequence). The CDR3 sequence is CASSFPDRQETQYF.